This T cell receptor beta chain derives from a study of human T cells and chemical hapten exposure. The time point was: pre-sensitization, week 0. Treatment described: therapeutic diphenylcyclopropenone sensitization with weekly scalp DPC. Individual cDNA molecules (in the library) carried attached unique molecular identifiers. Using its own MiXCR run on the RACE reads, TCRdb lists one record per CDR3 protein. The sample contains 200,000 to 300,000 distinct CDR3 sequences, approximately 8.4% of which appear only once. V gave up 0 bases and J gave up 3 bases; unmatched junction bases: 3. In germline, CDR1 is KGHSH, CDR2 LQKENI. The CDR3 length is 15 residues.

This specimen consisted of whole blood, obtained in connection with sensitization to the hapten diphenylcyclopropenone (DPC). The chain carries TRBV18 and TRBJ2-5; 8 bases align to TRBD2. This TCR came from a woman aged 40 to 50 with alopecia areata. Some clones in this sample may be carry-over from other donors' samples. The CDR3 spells CASSPPGLVEETQYF. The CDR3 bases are TGTGCCAGCTCACCACCGGGACTAGTTGAAGAGACCCAGTACTTC.